The 25 T cell receptor beta chains below all came from one sample that was sequenced in a study of persistence of HIV-infected CD4 T cells (dated by TCRdb to 2018 to 2021). The immunoSEQ hsTCRB assay version 4 in survey mode was used to sequence TCRbeta repertoires from genomic DNA. TCRdb provides this immuneACCESS table in a form limited to in-frame rearrangements. Some clones are lacking; in checked studies, under half of them reflect an unresolved V gene, and why the rest are absent is not known. The sample table shows tens of thousands of clones, and around 75% are seen once. The ten largest account for about 3% of the sample. Their specific antigens are unknown. The treatment or condition label here, explained by the study, means: suppressive antiretroviral therapy. Cells were stimulated with lysates of CMV-infected fibroblasts at roughly 10 ug/mL. Nonresponding CD40L-negative CD69-negative CD45RO-high memory CD4+ T cells were sorted as memory populations depleted of antigen-responding cells.

Specimen: CD4+ T cells sorted from PBMCs after roughly 18-hour stimulation, collected from a patient who received antiretroviral therapy. Read against the paper, the sample's cell subset or site label means: CD40L-CD69- CD45RO-high memory CD4 T cells not responding to CMV lysate. Receptor source: an adult man with HIV who was CMV-seropositive.

This clone was seen once. The chain combines TRBV19 with TRBJ2-1; no clear D. This CDR3 is built from 12 residues. Germline CDR1 reads LNHDA; CDR2 reads SQIVND (reference sequence). Deletions cut 3 bases from V and 10 bases from J, with 10 bases between. The CDR3 DNA is TGTGCCAGTAGTATCTCCAGAGGCGAGCAGTTCTTC. Its translation: CASSISRGEQFF.

The chain links TRBV6-2 or TRBV6-3 to TRBJ2-2; D is ambiguous. V lost 6 bases, J lost 3 bases, and 11 bases lay in between. The germline CDR1 and CDR2 sequences are MNHEY and SVGEGT. The CDR3 has 14 residues. The CDR3 DNA is TGTGCCAGCAGCCCCGAAACTTACACCGGGGAGCTGTTTTTT. It yields the protein CASSPETYTGELFF.

J is TRBJ1-2 and V is TRBV6-5; 8 bases map to TRBD1. Unmatched junction bases numbered 0, after V lost 6 bases and J lost 0 bases. CDR1 and CDR2 (germline): MNHEY, SVGAGI. CDR3 length: 13 residues. CDR3 in DNA: TGTGCCAGCAGGGGACAGGCTAACTATGGCTACACCTTC. It yields the protein CASRGQANYGYTF.

This clone is a singleton in its sample. The chain is built from TRBV4-3 and TRBJ2-2; D is undetermined. From germline, CDR1 is LGHNA and CDR2 YSLEER. V gave up 5 bases and J gave up 1 base, with 11 bases separating them. The CDR3 totals 15 residues. The chain's CDR3 is CASSTATLNTGELFF. CDR3 nucleotide sequence: TGCGCCAGCAGCACGGCGACTCTGAACACCGGGGAGCTGTTTTTT.

This chain joins TRBV10-3 and TRBJ1-2; 9 positions match TRBD1. The trim removed 11 bases at V and 8 bases at J, leaving 6 bases unmatched. Germline V gene sequence: CDR1 ENHRY, CDR2 SYGVKD. The CDR3 covers 11 residues. The CDR3 region is CAVHRGQGYTF. CDR3 nucleotides: TGTGCCGTCCACAGGGGGCAAGGCTACACCTTC.

The rearrangement links TRBV5-1 to TRBJ2-3; no definite D call. There are 16 residues in the CDR3. Deletions cut 5 bases from V and 0 bases from J, with 16 bases between. CDR1 SGHRS and CDR2 YFSETQ come from the germline V gene. The CDR3 DNA follows: TGCGCCAGCAGACACGGCGGAGACCCTAGCACAGATACGCAGTATTTT. Translated: CASRHGGDPSTDTQYF.

The chain recombines TRBV11-2 with TRBJ1-3; D is ambiguous. V was cut by 1 base and J by 0 bases, with 19 bases left in between. Per the germline V gene, CDR1 is SGHAT and CDR2 is FQNNGV. The CDR3 extends over 19 amino acids. The CDR3 nucleotides are TGTGCCAGCAGCTTAGGGGGATCGGCCAGATACACCTCTGGAAACACCATATATTTT. As protein: CASSLGGSARYTSGNTIYF.

V is TRBV19 and J is TRBJ2-6; D is ambiguous. Germline CDR1 LNHDA, CDR2 SQIVND (reference sequence). Trimming pared 1 base from V and 3 bases from J, leaving 10 bases between. The CDR3 has 16 residues. The DNA of the CDR3 is TGTGCCAGTAGTATAGCCGTTATTGGTGGGGCCAACGTCCTGACTTTC. Its protein product is CASSIAVIGGANVLTF. The complete variable domain, with remaining parts taken from reference TRBV19 and TRBJ2-6, reads DGGITQSPKYLFRKEGQNVTLSCEQNLNHDAMYWYRQDPGQGLRLIYYSQIVNDFQKGDIAEGYSVSREKKESFPLTVTSAQKNPTAFYLCASSIAVIGGANVLTFGAGSRLTVL.

The genes are TRBV19 and TRBJ1-1, with 7 positions matching TRBD1. The junction had 15 bases not matched to a gene; V was cut back by 5 bases and J by 6 bases. The germline gives CDR1 LNHDA, CDR2 SQIVND (reference sequence). The length of the CDR3 is 16 residues. The CDR3 region is CASSPRTGYLTPEAFF. The CDR3 region has the DNA TGTGCCAGTAGTCCGAGGACAGGCTACCTTACCCCTGAAGCTTTCTTT.

The rearrangement joins TRBV29-1 to TRBJ2-2; 8 bases are shared with TRBD1. Germline loops: CDR1 SQVTM, CDR2 ANQGSEA. J gave up 6 bases and V 6 bases, and 6 bases lay outside the gene matches. This CDR3 has 13 residues. CDR3 in amino acids: CSVNRGSPGELFF. The CDR3 bases are TGCAGCGTAAACAGGGGGAGTCCCGGGGAGCTGTTTTTT.

The chain joins TRBV2 to TRBJ2-7; 9 bases line up with TRBD1. V lost 4 bases to trimming and J lost 5 bases; unmatched junction nucleotides: 6. The CDR3 runs 14 residues. Per germline, CDR1 SNHLY and CDR2 FYNNEI. The CDR3 region is CASSAYRGLDEQYF. The CDR3 DNA reads TGTGCCAGCAGTGCGTACAGGGGGCTGGACGAGCAGTACTTC.

The genes are TRBV15 and TRBJ1-5; D ambiguous. The V gene lost 5 bases and the J gene lost 2 bases, with 13 bases spanning the gap. CDR3 size: 15 residues. Per the germline V gene, CDR1 is LNHNV and CDR2 is YYDKDF (reference sequence). The CDR3 here is CATSQRPWGNQPQHF. The CDR3 DNA follows: TGTGCCACCAGCCAGAGACCGTGGGGCAATCAGCCCCAGCATTTT.

Here the CDR3 DNA reads TGTGCCAGCAGTTTAGCCCAGGGGGCTAGGAATAATTCACCCCTCCACTTT. This encodes CASSLAQGARNNSPLHF. V is TRBV27 and J is TRBJ1-6; 8 bases map to TRBD1. There are 17 residues in the CDR3. From germline, CDR1 is MNHEY and CDR2 SMNVEV (reference sequence). The V gene end was trimmed by 2 bases and the J gene end by 5 bases; junction bases not matched to a gene: 8.

CDR3: CASSLARAYNEQFF. The CDR3, as DNA: TGTGCCAGCAGCTTAGCGAGGGCATACAATGAGCAGTTCTTC. The rearrangement links TRBV7-9 to TRBJ2-1, with a possible D match to TRBD2 (5 bases). Looked up from germline, CDR1 is SEHNR and CDR2 is FQNEAQ (reference sequence). V lost 0 bases and J lost 4, with 7 bases in between. This CDR3 is built from 14 residues.

This clone was seen just once. This sequence joins TRBV30 and TRBJ1-5, with D unclear. CDR1 is GTSNPN and CDR2 is SVGIG in the germline V gene (reference sequence). Deletions cut 0 bases from V and 7 bases from J, with 13 bases between. This CDR3 has 14 residues. The CDR3 DNA is TGTGCCTGGAGTGTACGTGCAGGTGGCCAGCCCCAGCATTTT. This gives the protein CAWSVRAGGQPQHF.

The gene calls are TRBV30 and TRBJ1-5; D may be TRBD1 (5 bases). Per the germline V gene, CDR1 is GTSNPN and CDR2 is SVGIG (reference sequence). Trimming took off 5 bases at V and 4 bases at J, with 12 bases between the two ends. CDR3 length: 13 residues. CDR3 in amino acids: CAWGGDGNQPQHF. DNA for the CDR3: TGTGCCTGGGGGGGGGACGGGAATCAGCCCCAGCATTTT.

The rearrangement uses TRBV9 and TRBJ2-1; tentative D call: TRBD2 (6 bases). The V end lost 2 bases, the J end lost 6 bases, and 9 bases lay between the germline ends. Germline V gene lookup returns CDR1 SGDLS and CDR2 YYNGEE. The length of the CDR3 is 13 residues. CDR3 loop: CASSVYGGNEQFF. Here the CDR3 DNA reads TGTGCCAGCAGCGTGTACGGGGGCAATGAGCAGTTCTTC.

The J gene is TRBJ2-7, the V gene TRBV7-8; D gene unclear. V was shortened by 5 bases and J by 4 bases, with 6 bases between the two germline ends. Looked up from germline, CDR1 is SGHVS and CDR2 is FQNEAQ. The CDR3 totals 11 residues. The CDR3 sequence is CASSVSYEQYF. The CDR3 coding sequence is TGTGCCAGCAGCGTCTCTTACGAGCAGTACTTC.

The chain uses TRBV2 and TRBJ2-7; no clear D. The V gene's germline CDR1 is SNHLY and CDR2 FYNNEI. Trimming cost V 8 bases and J 3 bases, with 11 bases left between them. This CDR3 comprises 12 residues. CDR3 sequence: CASRALVYEQYF. The CDR3 DNA follows: TGTGCCAGCCGGGCCTTAGTCTACGAGCAGTACTTC.

The chain employs TRBV7-2 and TRBJ1-5; D perhaps matches TRBD1 (5 bases). The ends were cut back, 2 bases at V and 1 base at J, with 6 bases in the middle. CDR1 SGHTA and CDR2 FQGNSA come from the germline V gene. The CDR3 runs 14 residues. The CDR3 region is CASSLQGSNQPQHF. In nucleotides, the CDR3 is TGTGCCAGCAGCTTACAGGGAAGCAATCAGCCCCAGCATTTT.

This clone was picked up a small number of times. The genes are TRBV29-1 and TRBJ2-1, with unresolved D. CDR1 SQVTM and CDR2 ANQGSEA come from the germline V gene. The length of the CDR3 is 13 residues. The V gene lost 3 bases and the J gene lost 7 bases, with 13 bases spanning the gap. The CDR3 sequence: CSVENDRLNEQFF. CDR3 in DNA: TGCAGCGTTGAGAACGATAGGCTGAATGAGCAGTTCTTC.

The sample holds a few counts of this clone. This chain links TRBV5-8 with TRBJ1-1; D call uncertain. Germline CDR1 reads SGHTS; CDR2 reads YDEGEE. V lost 1 base to trimming and J lost 5 bases, with 15 bases between them. This CDR3 comprises 15 residues. For the CDR3, the DNA is TGTGCCAGCAGCTTGCGAAGGACCAGGAATACTGAAGCTTTCTTT. Translating it yields CASSLRRTRNTEAFF.

The chain couples TRBV5-1 to TRBJ1-1; 8 positions agree with TRBD1. The germline V gene has CDR1 SGHRS and CDR2 YFSETQ. The CDR3 contains 14 residues. The ends lost 1 base at V and 10 bases at J; junction bases unmatched: 9. CDR3 residues: CASSLTIRGQGAFF. CDR3 DNA sequence: TGCGCCAGCAGCTTGACCATCCGAGGACAGGGAGCTTTCTTT.

The J gene is TRBJ2-2, the V gene TRBV27; D is perhaps TRBD2 (6 bases). Trimming left V 6 bases short and J 1 base short, with 12 bases between. Germline CDR1 is MNHEY and CDR2 is SMNVEV (reference sequence). This CDR3 comprises 15 residues. The DNA of the CDR3 is TGTGCCAGCAGGCGCGGGATGGAGAACACCGGGGAGCTGTTTTTT. It encodes CASRRGMENTGELFF.

The genes are TRBV7-8 and TRBJ1-5, with D unclear. This CDR3 has 16 amino acids. Trimming pared 5 bases from V and 0 bases from J, leaving 14 bases between. Germline V gene lookup returns CDR1 SGHVS and CDR2 FQNEAQ. The CDR3 protein is CASSLGSTVSNQPQHF. CDR3 coding DNA: TGTGCCAGCAGCCTAGGGTCCACAGTTAGCAATCAGCCCCAGCATTTT. The entire variable domain, with the rest obtained from reference TRBV7-8 and TRBJ1-5, is as follows: GAGVSQSPRYKVAKRGQDVALRCDPISGHVSLFWYQQALGQGPEFLTYFQNEAQLDKSGLPSDRFFAERPEGSVSTLKIQRTQQEDSAVYLCASSLGSTVSNQPQHFGDGTRLSIL.